This TCR beta chain was sequenced in a study of graft-versus-host responses after intestinal transplantation. Deletions cut 3 bases from V and 1 base from J, with 16 bases between. Germline CDR1 and CDR2: SGHRS and YFSETQ. There are 16 residues in the CDR3. As concerns this clone: Its antigen is as yet unknown.

This table comes from immunoSEQ multiplex PCR, and its TCRdb copy is limited to in-frame clones, with some not included. The profile shows 38,000 or so clones, about 95% of them singletons. Here the sequenced sample was unstimulated CD8+ T cells sorted from spleen or lymph node cells, taken before transplant. V gene TRBV5-1 combines with J gene TRBJ2-5; TRBD1 is a possible D gene (5 bases). The receptor was isolated from a human donor who was the organ donor for an intestinal transplant. CDR3 nucleotide sequence: TGCGCCAGCAGCTCGAGAGACAGCTGGATCCAAGAGACCCAGTACTTC. It translates to CASSSRDSWIQETQYF.